This record looks at one T cell receptor (beta chain) sequence and its context. Its antigen remains unidentified. This specimen comes from a study of cytomegalovirus exposure and HLA in healthy donors. The study's findings and limits: The study recorded 160 or so TCR beta chains that were cytomegalovirus-associated. Some public TCRs appeared in many individuals, while most sequences were rare. Reportedly, cytomegalovirus status was diagnosed with high sensitivity and specificity.

V lost 5 bases, J lost 6 bases, and 14 bases lay in between. The CDR3 runs 14 residues. CDR1 and CDR2 from the germline V gene are SEHNR and FQNEAQ (reference sequence). The protocol was immunoSEQ multiplex PCR, while the TCRdb copy is restricted to in-frame clones and leaves out a portion. This sample has about 55,000 clones; 75% to 95% occur once, and the top ten carry less than 4%. Separate from the approximately 700-subject first cohort was the approximately 120-subject validation cohort, to which the donors belonged. The chain has TRBV7-9 and TRBJ2-1; the D gene is possibly TRBD2 (6 bases). Source material: PBMCs. The TCR comes from a man between 18 and 29 years old in good health and CMV-seronegative. Written as DNA, the CDR3 is TGTGCCAGCAGCCCTTTAGCGGCGAGCAATGAGCAGTTCTTC. As protein: CASSPLAASNEQFF.